These T cell receptor beta chains were read from a single sample in a study of T-cell reconstitution after alpha-beta-depleted transplantation in children. TCRdb re-analysed the PCR reads in MiXCR, keeping a single row per CDR3 protein. Altogether approximately 510,000 distinct CDR3 sequences are present, around 16% being singletons, with the ten largest covering roughly 3.3%. The sequencing used PBMCs from the stem cell graft donor, collected from the stem cell graft. The receptors stem from a human donor who donated a stem cell graft to a child with acute lymphoblastic leukemia. The CDR3 runs from the conserved cysteine through the conserved F or W. D genes are given only for firm matches. Rows give clone size only sometimes, using once, few, many, or a class for an expanded clone.

V	size	D	J	CDR3	DNA
TRBV20-1	NA	TRBD1	TRBJ1-2	CSASGDSYYGYTF	TGCAGTGCTAGTGGGGACAGCTACTATGGCTACACCTTC
TRBV5-1	many	TRBD1	TRBJ2-7	CASSLRGQELEQYF	TGCGCCAGCAGCTTGAGGGGACAGGAGTTGGAGCAGTACTTC
TRBV11-2	NA	NA	TRBJ2-5	CASSLDGGGAGETQYF	TGTGCCAGCAGCTTAGATGGAGGAGGGGCGGGGGAGACCCAGTACTTC
TRBV18	NA	TRBD1	TRBJ1-2	CASSPWTGKDSGYTF	TGTGCCAGCTCACCATGGACAGGGAAGGATTCTGGCTACACCTTC
TRBV20-1	few	NA	TRBJ2-1	CSASTEGGSYNEQFF	TGCAGTGCCTCAACCGAGGGGGGTTCCTACAATGAGCAGTTCTTC
TRBV12-3/TRBV12-4	many	TRBD1	TRBJ1-3	CASSFDRGTDTIYF	TGTGCCAGCAGTTTCGACAGGGGTACGGACACCATATATTTT
TRBV19	NA	NA	TRBJ1-5	CATVLSDQSNQPQHF	TGTGCTACAGTACTCAGCGATCAAAGCAATCAGCCCCAGCATTTT
TRBV29-1	many	NA	TRBJ2-3	CSARSGADTQYF	TGCAGCGCTCGTAGTGGGGCAGATACGCAGTATTTT
TRBV29-1	NA	TRBD1	TRBJ1-1	CSVEAGTEDFEAFF	TGCAGCGTTGAAGCCGGGACAGAAGACTTTGAAGCTTTCTTT
TRBV19	few	TRBD1	TRBJ1-5	CASSKVRTGQGGYQPQHF	TGTGCCAGTAGTAAAGTAAGGACCGGACAGGGAGGTTATCAGCCCCAGCATTTT
TRBV27	NA	TRBD1	TRBJ2-5	CASRNLPGQGQETQYF	TGTGCCAGCAGAAACCTCCCGGGACAGGGCCAAGAGACCCAGTACTTC
TRBV6-1	few	NA	TRBJ2-7	CASSEPPYEQYF	TGTGCCAGCAGTGAACCCCCGTACGAGCAGTACTTC
TRBV12-3/TRBV12-4	few	TRBD1	TRBJ2-3	CASGQGFTQYF	TGTGCCAGCGGACAGGGATTTACGCAGTATTTT
TRBV5-5	few	TRBD1	TRBJ2-7	CASSLAHRGPREQYF	TGTGCCAGCAGCTTGGCTCACAGGGGGCCTCGAGAGCAGTACTTC
TRBV6-1	few	NA	TRBJ2-7	CASNKDGSSYEQYF	TGTGCCAGCAACAAGGACGGGAGCTCCTACGAGCAGTACTTC
TRBV12-3/TRBV12-4	few	NA	TRBJ1-1	CASSFPPGLPAFF	TGTGCCAGCAGTTTTCCCCCGGGGCTGCCGGCTTTCTTT
TRBV7-6	NA	NA	TRBJ1-2	CASSPAFGAYGYTF	TGTGCCAGCAGCCCCGCCTTTGGGGCCTATGGCTACACCTTC
TRBV9	few	TRBD1	TRBJ1-2	CASSFRTGKGDGYTF	TGTGCCAGCAGCTTCCGGACAGGGAAAGGGGATGGCTACACCTTC
TRBV7-6	few	NA	TRBJ2-5	CASSLARTQETQYF	TGTGCCAGCAGCTTAGCCCGGACCCAAGAGACCCAGTACTTC
TRBV5-1	NA	NA	TRBJ2-1	CASSDGQSSYNEQFF	TGCGCCAGCAGCGATGGACAGAGCTCCTACAATGAGCAGTTCTTC
TRBV7-9	few	TRBD2	TRBJ2-1	CASRRVSGGPYNEQFF	TGTGCCAGCCGTCGGGTTAGCGGGGGGCCCTACAATGAGCAGTTCTTC
TRBV28	few	NA	TRBJ1-2	CASSFPRTENYGYTF	TGTGCCAGCAGTTTCCCCAGGACAGAAAACTATGGCTACACCTTC
TRBV5-1	NA	TRBD1	TRBJ2-3	CASIRGADRVTDTQYF	TGCGCCAGCATCCGAGGGGCAGACAGGGTTACAGATACGCAGTATTTT
TRBV9	few	TRBD1	TRBJ1-1	CASSPPLGDRGSRTEAFF	TGTGCCAGCAGCCCGCCCCTCGGGGACAGGGGGTCGAGGACTGAAGCTTTCTTT
TRBV6-5	NA	NA	TRBJ2-1	CASRLETYNEQFF	TGTGCCAGCCGGTTAGAGACCTACAATGAGCAGTTCTTC
TRBV5-1	NA	NA	TRBJ2-3	CASSFGYSSTDTQYF	TGCGCCAGCAGCTTTGGTTACTCTAGCACAGATACGCAGTATTTT
TRBV18	NA	TRBD2	TRBJ2-1	CASFPVAGVEQFF	TGTGCCAGCTTTCCCGTAGCGGGAGTTGAGCAGTTCTTC
TRBV27	few	TRBD2	TRBJ2-1	CASSSTSGSSFF	TGTGCCAGCAGTTCGACTAGCGGGAGTTCATTCTTC
TRBV2	few	TRBD2	TRBJ2-7	CASSDSTSVALYEQYF	TGTGCCAGCAGTGATTCGACTAGCGTAGCACTTTACGAGCAGTACTTC
TRBV6-1	NA	NA	TRBJ2-1	CASSLTIGYNEQFF	TGTGCCAGCAGTCTCACGATAGGGTACAATGAGCAGTTCTTC
TRBV5-1	many	NA	TRBJ2-2	CASTAPTGELFF	TGCGCCAGTACGGCCCCGACCGGGGAGCTGTTTTTT
TRBV19	few	NA	TRBJ2-6	CASSEPPPGANVLTF	TGTGCCAGTAGTGAACCGCCGCCCGGGGCCAACGTCCTGACTTTC
TRBV20-1	few	TRBD2	TRBJ2-7	CSARELAGVNEQYF	TGCAGTGCTAGAGAACTAGCGGGAGTCAACGAGCAGTACTTC
TRBV5-1	few	TRBD1	TRBJ2-7	CASSLVSAEQGAGEQYF	TGCGCCAGCAGCTTGGTCAGCGCCGAACAGGGGGCAGGCGAGCAGTACTTC
TRBV9	NA	NA	TRBJ2-7	CASSVGSTAYEQYF	TGTGCCAGCAGCGTTGGGTCTACCGCCTACGAGCAGTACTTC
TRBV7-2	NA	NA	TRBJ2-2	CASSRSPNTGELFF	TGTGCCAGCAGCCGCTCTCCGAACACCGGGGAGCTGTTTTTT
TRBV6-1	NA	NA	TRBJ1-5	CASSTWNSRAGQPQHF	TGTGCCAGCAGCACCTGGAATAGCAGGGCCGGTCAGCCCCAGCATTTT
TRBV7-9	NA	NA	TRBJ2-1	CAGLLRYNEQFF	TGTGCCGGGTTACTTAGGTACAATGAGCAGTTCTTC
TRBV20-1	NA	TRBD2	TRBJ2-7	CSARKSLAGAHEQYF	TGCAGTGCTAGAAAGTCGCTAGCGGGAGCCCACGAGCAGTACTTC
TRBV20-1	NA	NA	TRBJ2-2	CSARGLGASSNTGELFF	TGCAGTGCTAGAGGGTTGGGGGCCAGCTCCAACACCGGGGAGCTGTTTTTT
TRBV11-2	many	NA	TRBJ2-1	CASSSPGNFNEQFF	TGTGCCAGCAGCTCCCCAGGAAATTTCAATGAGCAGTTCTTC
TRBV10-3	NA	TRBD2	TRBJ2-3	CAISGSLAGGPEDTQYF	TGTGCCATCAGTGGGAGTCTAGCGGGAGGGCCGGAAGATACGCAGTATTTT
TRBV29-1	NA	NA	TRBJ2-7	CSVEHGGRYEQYF	TGCAGCGTTGAACACGGGGGCCGGTACGAGCAGTACTTC
TRBV12-3/TRBV12-4	NA	NA	TRBJ1-1	CASSLTGPTEAFF	TGTGCCAGCAGTTTAACAGGACCCACTGAAGCTTTCTTT